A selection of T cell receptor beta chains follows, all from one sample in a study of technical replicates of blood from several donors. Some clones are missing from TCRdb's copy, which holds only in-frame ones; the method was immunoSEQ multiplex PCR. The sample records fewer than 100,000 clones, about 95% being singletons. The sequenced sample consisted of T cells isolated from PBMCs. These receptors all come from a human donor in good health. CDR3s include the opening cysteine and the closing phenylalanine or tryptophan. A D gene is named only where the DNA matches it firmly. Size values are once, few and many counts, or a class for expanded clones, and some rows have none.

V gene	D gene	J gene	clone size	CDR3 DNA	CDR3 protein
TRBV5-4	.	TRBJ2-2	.	TGTGCCAGCAGCCTGGACTTCCACACCGGGGAGCTGTTTTTT	CASSLDFHTGELFF
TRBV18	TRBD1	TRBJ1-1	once	TGTGCCAGCTCACTAAGGACAGGGGCAAACACTGAAGCTTTCTTT	CASSLRTGANTEAFF
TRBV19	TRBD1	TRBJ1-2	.	TGTGCCAGTAGTATGGGACAGGGGTATAATGGCTACACCTTC	CASSMGQGYNGYTF
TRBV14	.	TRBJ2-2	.	TGTGCCAGCAGCCAAGTCCTCACCGGGGAGCTGTTTTTT	CASSQVLTGELFF
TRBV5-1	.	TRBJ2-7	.	TGCGCCAGCAGCCCCCGAATCCAGTCCGGGGAAATCTACGAGCAGTACTTC	CASSPRIQSGEIYEQYF
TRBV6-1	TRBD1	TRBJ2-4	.	TGTGCCAGCAGTGGGGGGACAGGGATGCTAGCAAGCAAAAACATTCAGTACTTC	CASSGGTGMLASKNIQYF
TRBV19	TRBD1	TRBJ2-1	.	TGTGCCAGTAGTAGAACCCCGGGACAGGGAACCTACAATGAGCAGTTCTTC	CASSRTPGQGTYNEQFF
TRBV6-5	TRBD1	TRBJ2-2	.	TGTGCCAGCACCCTCCGGACAGGTGTCACCGGGGAGCTGTTTTTT	CASTLRTGVTGELFF
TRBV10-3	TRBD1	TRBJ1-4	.	TGTGCCATCAGTGAAGGGACAGGGGATGGAAAACTGTTTTTT	CAISEGTGDGKLFF
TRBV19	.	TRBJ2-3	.	TGTGCCAGTAGTATGCAGGGTGCAAATACGCAGTATTTT	CASSMQGANTQYF
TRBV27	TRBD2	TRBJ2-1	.	TGTGCCAGCAGTCAAGCGGGAGGCTACAATGAGCAGTTCTTC	CASSQAGGYNEQFF
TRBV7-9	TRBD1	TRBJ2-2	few	TGTGCCAGCAGCCCCCCGGTCTTTGGGACAGGTCCCACCGGGGAGCTGTTTTTT	CASSPPVFGTGPTGELFF
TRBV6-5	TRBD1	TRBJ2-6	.	TGTGCCAGCAGCACAGGGGTCTCTGGGGCCAACGTCCTGACTTTC	CASSTGVSGANVLTF
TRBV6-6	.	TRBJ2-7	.	TGTGCCAGCAGTAAACCGACGGGTTACTACGAGCAGTACTTC	CASSKPTGYYEQYF
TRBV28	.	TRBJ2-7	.	TGTGCCAGCAGATCAGACTCCTACGAGCAGTACTTC	CASRSDSYEQYF
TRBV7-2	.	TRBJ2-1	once	TGTGCCAGCAGCTCACATATCCTAGAAACCCTTTACAATGAGCAGTTCTTC	CASSSHILETLYNEQFF
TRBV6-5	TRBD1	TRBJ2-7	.	TGTGCCAGCAGTTACTCGTCCACAGGGGTATACGAGCAGTACTTC	CASSYSSTGVYEQYF
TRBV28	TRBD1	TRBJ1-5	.	TGTGCCAGCAGCTCGGGGACAGGGCGTTCGTATCAGCCCCAGCATTTT	CASSSGTGRSYQPQHF